One T cell receptor (beta chain) is described in this entry. The target antigen is unknown. CDR3 length equals 13 residues. This sample was included in a study of cytomegalovirus exposure and HLA in healthy donors. Study outcomes and limitations: Researchers had no immune exposure information except CMV serostatus available.

PCR amplification relied on 60 Vbeta primers (plus 13 Jbeta primers). The assay was immunoSEQ multiplex PCR, and TCRdb's table has in-frame clones only and misses some. The repertoire includes approximately 130,000 clones, around 80% of them detected once, and around 1.5% sits in the top ten. The origin of this receptor is a woman younger than 30 in good health and CMV-seronegative. The specimen was PBMCs. The rearrangement joins TRBV21-1 to TRBJ2-2; the table's D call of TRBD1 was not tested on the DNA. TRBV21-1 counts as a pseudogene. The CDR3, as DNA: TGTGCCGAACCCGGACAGGACACCGGGGAGCTGTTTTTT. This translates into CAEPGQDTGELFF.